This T cell receptor (beta chain) was sequenced in a study of blood T cells in healthy people across ages. Alongside a J-beta primer mix, a sample-barcoded 5' primer served in a second PCR lasting about 6 to 12 cycles. TCRdb recomputed calls from the 5' RACE reads with MiXCR, one row per CDR3 protein. The table shows roughly 1,800,000 distinct CDR3 sequences, with around 48% occurring only once. This CDR3 is built from 15 residues. Germline CDR1 reads SGHTA; CDR2 reads FQGNSA. This clonotype turned up a few times. Mismatch with germline at one junction end may stem from a read error. This TCR was recovered from a woman in her forties in good health. The sequencing sample was made of blood. The genes are TRBV7-2 and TRBJ2-5; no firm D call. This chain's CDR3 is CASSLDGKAQETQYF. DNA of the CDR3: TGTGCCAGCAGTTTAGACGGAAAGGCCCAAGAGACCCAGTACTTC.